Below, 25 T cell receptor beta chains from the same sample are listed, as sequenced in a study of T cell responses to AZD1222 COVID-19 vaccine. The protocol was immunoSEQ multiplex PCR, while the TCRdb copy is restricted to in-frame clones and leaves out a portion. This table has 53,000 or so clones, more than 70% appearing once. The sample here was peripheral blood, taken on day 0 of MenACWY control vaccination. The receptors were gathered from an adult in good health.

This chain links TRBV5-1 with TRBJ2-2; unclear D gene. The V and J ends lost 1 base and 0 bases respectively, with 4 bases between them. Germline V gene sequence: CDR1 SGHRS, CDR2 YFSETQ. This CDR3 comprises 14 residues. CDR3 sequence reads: CASSLSANTGELFF. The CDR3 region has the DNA TGCGCCAGCAGCTTGTCAGCGAACACCGGGGAGCTGTTTTTT.

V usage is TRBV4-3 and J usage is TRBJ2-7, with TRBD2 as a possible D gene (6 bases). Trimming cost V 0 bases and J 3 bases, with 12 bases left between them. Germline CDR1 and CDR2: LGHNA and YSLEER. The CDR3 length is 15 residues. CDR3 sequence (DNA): TGCGCCAGCAGCCAAGAGTTGCGGGACCACTACGAGCAGTACTTC. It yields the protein CASSQELRDHYEQYF.

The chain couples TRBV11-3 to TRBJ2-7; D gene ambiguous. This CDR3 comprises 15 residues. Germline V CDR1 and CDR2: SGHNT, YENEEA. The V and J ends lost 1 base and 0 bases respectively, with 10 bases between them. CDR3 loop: CASSLGTLPSYEQYF. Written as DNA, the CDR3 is TGTGCCAGCAGCTTAGGCACGCTACCCTCCTACGAGCAGTACTTC.

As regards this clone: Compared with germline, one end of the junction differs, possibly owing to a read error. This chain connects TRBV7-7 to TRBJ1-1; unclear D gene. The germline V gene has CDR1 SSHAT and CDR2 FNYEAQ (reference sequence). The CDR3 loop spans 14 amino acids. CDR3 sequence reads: CASSPGGEDTEAFF. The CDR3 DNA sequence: TGTGCTAGCAGCCCCGGCGGGGAGGACACTGAAGCTTTCTTT.

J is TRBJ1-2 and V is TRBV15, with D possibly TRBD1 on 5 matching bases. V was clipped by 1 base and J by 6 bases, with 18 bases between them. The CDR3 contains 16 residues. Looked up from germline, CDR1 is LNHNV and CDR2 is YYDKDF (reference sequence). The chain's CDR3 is CATSRATTGAIHGYTF. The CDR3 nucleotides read TGTGCCACCAGCAGAGCTACTACCGGGGCCATCCATGGCTACACCTTC.

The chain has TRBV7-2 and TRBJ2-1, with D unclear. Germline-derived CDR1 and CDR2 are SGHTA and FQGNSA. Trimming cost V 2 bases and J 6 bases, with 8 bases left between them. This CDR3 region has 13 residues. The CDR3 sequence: CASSLLPLNEQFF. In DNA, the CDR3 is TGTGCCAGCAGCTTACTACCCCTCAATGAGCAGTTCTTC.

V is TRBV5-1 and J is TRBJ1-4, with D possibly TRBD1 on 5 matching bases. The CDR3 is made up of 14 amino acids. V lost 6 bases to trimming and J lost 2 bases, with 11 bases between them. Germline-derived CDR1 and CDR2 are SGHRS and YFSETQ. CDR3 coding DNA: TGCGCCAGCACCCACGGGGGTACTAATGAAAAACTGTTTTTT. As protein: CASTHGGTNEKLFF. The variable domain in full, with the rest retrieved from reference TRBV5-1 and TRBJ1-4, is KAGVTQTPRYLIKTRGQQVTLSCSPISGHRSVSWYQQTPGQGLQFLFEYFSETQRNKGNFPGRFSGRQFSNSRSEMNVSTLELGDSALYLCASTHGGTNEKLFFGSGTQLSVL.

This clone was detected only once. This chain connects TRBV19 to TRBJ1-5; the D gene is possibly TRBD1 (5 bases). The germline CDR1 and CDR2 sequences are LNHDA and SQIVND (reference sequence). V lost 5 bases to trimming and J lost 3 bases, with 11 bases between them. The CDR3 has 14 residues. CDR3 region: CASSSLQVNQPQHF. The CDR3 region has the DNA TGTGCCAGTAGTTCATTACAGGTCAATCAGCCCCAGCATTTT.

CDR3 coding DNA: TGTGCCAGCACTCTTGGTCCCGGGACACCGTTCTTC. It codes for CASTLGPGTPFF. The rearrangement uses TRBV12-3 or TRBV12-4 and TRBJ2-1; a weak D match, TRBD1 (6 bases). The CDR3 sequence is 12 residues long. Trimming took off 7 bases at V and 15 bases at J, with 19 bases between the two ends.

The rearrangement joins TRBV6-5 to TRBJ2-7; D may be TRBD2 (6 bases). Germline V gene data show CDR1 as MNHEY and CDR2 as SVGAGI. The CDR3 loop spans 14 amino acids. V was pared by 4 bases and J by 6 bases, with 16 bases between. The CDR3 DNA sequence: TGTGCCAGCAGTTCGCGGGACTTCTGGGGCGAGCAGTACTTC. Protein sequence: CASSSRDFWGEQYF.

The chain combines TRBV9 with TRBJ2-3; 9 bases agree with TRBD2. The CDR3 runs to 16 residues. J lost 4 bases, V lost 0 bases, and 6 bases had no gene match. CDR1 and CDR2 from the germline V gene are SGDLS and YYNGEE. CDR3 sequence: CASSVVAGGPADTQYF. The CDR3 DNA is TGTGCCAGCAGCGTAGTGGCGGGAGGGCCTGCAGATACGCAGTATTTT.

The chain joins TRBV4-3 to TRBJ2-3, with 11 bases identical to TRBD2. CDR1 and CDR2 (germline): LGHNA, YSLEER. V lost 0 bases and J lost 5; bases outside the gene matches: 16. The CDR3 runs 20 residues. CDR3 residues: CASSQDRLRASGRRIDTQYF. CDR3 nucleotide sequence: TGCGCCAGCAGCCAAGATCGGCTCCGGGCTAGCGGGAGGAGGATAGATACGCAGTATTTT.

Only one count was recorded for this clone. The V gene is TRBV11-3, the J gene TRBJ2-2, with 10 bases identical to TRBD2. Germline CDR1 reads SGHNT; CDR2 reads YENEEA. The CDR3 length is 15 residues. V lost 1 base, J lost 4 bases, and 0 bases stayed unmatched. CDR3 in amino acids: CASSLVAGGTGELFF. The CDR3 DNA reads TGTGCCAGCAGCTTAGTAGCGGGGGGCACCGGGGAGCTGTTTTTT. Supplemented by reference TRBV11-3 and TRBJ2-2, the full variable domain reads EAGVVQSPRYKIIEKKQPVAFWCNPISGHNTLYWYLQNLGQGPELLIRYENEEAVDDSQLPKDRFSAERLKGVDSTLKIQPAELGDSAVYLCASSLVAGGTGELFFGEGSRLTVL.

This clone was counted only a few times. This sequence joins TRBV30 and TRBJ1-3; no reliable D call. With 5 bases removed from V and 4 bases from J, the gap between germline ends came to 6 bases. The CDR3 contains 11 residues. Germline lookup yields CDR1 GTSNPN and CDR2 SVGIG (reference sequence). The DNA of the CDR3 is TGTGCCTGGGAGAGAGGAAACACCATATATTTT. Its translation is CAWERGNTIYF.

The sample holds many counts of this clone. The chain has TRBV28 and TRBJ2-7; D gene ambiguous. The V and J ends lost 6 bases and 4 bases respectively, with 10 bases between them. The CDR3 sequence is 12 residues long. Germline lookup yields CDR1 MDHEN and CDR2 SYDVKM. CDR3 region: CASSPTAYEQYF. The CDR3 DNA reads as TGTGCCAGCAGCCCCACGGCGTACGAGCAGTACTTC.

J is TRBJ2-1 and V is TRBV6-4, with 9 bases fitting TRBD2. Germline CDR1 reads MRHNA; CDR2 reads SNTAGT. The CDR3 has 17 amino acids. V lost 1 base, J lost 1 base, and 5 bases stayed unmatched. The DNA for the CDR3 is TGTGCCAGCAGTGACTGTAGCGGGAGCGGGTCCTACAATGAGCAGTTCTTC. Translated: CASSDCSGSGSYNEQFF.

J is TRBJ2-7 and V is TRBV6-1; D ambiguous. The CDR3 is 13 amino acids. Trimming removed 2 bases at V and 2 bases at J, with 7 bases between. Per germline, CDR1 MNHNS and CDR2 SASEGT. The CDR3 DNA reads TGTGCCAGCAGTGAAATGCGAACCTACGAGCAGTACTTC. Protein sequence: CASSEMRTYEQYF.

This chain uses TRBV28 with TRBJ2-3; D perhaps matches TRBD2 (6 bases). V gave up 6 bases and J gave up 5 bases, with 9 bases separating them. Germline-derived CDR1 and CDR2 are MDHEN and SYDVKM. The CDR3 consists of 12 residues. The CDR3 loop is CASSGGVDTQYF. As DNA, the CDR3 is TGTGCCAGCAGCGGAGGGGTAGATACGCAGTATTTT.

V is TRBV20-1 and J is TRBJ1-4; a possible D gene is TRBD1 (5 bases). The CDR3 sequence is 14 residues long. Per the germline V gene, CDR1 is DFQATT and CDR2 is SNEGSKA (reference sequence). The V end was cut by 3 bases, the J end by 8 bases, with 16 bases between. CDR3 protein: CSASDGHLGEKLFF. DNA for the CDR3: TGCAGTGCTAGTGACGGACATCTTGGAGAAAAACTGTTTTTT.

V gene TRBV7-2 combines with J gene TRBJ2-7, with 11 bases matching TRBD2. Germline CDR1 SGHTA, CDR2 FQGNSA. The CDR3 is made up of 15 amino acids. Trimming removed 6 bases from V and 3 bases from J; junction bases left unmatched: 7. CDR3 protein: CASSYTSGGFYEQYF. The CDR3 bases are TGTGCCAGCAGTTATACTAGCGGGGGCTTCTACGAGCAGTACTTC.

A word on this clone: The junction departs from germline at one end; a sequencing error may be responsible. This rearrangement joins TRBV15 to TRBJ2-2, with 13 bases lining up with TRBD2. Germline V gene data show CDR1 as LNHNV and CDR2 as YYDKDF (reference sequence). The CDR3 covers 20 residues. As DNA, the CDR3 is TGTCCCACCACCACACAGACGGCGGGACTAGCGGGAAAGGGCACCGGGGAGCTGTTTTTT. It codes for CPTTTQTAGLAGKGTGELFF.

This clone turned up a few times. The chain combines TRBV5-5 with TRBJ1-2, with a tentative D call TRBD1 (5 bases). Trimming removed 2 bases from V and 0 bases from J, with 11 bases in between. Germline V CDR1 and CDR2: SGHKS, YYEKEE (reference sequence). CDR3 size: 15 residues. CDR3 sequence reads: CASSFGTRANYGYTF. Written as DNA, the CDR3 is TGTGCCAGCAGCTTTGGGACCCGAGCTAACTATGGCTACACCTTC.

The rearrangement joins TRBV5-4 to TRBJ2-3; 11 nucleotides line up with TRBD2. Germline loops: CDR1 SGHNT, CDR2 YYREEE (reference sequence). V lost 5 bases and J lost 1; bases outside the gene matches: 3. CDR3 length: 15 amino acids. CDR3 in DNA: TGTGCCAGCAGTAAACTAGCGGGGGGCACAGATACGCAGTATTTT. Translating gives CASSKLAGGTDTQYF.

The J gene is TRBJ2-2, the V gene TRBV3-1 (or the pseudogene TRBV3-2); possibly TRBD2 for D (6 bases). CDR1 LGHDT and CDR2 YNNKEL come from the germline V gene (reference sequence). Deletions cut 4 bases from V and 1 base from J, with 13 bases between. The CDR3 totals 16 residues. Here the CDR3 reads CASSPRGSGNTGELFF. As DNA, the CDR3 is TGTGCCAGCAGCCCGCGGGGTAGCGGGAACACCGGGGAGCTGTTTTTT.

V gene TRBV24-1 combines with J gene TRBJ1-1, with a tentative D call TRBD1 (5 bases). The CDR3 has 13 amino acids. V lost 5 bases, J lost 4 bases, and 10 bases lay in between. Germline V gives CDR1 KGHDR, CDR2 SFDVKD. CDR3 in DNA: TGTGCCACCAGTGTGGGGGGTGGCACTGAAGCTTTCTTT. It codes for CATSVGGGTEAFF.